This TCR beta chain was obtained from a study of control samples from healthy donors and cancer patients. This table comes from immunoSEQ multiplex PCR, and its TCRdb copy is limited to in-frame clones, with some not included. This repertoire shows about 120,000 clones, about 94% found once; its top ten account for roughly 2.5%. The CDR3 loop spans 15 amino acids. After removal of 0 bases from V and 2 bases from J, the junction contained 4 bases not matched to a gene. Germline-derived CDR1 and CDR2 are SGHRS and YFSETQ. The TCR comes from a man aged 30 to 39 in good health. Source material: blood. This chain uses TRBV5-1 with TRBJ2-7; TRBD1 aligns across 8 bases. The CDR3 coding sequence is TGCGCCAGCAGCTTGGGTCGGACAGGGCCCTACGAGCAGTACTTC. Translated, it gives CASSLGRTGPYEQYF.